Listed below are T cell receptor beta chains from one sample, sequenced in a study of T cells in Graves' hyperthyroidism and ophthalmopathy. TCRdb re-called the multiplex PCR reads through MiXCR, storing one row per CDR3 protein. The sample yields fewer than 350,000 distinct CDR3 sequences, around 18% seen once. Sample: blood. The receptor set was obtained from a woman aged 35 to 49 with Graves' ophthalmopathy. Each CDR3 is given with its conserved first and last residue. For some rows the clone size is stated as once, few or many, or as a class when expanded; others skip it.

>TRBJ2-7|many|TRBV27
CATRGFDLYEQYF
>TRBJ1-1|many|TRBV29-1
CSVEWSRGLAEAFF
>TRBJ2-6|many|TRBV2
CASSGQGSGGANVLTF
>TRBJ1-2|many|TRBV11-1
CASSVDRGRSNYGYTF
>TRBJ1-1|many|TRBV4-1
CASSQDITSNTEAFF
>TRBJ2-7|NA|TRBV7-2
CASSFSAGGVYEQYF
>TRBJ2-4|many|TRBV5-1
CATRSGGQGNIQYF
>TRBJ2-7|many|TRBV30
CAWRSGAPAGQQYF
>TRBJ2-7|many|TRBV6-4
CASSDGIGPLSYEQYF
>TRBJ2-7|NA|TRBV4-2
CASSQPGLAGDISYEQYF
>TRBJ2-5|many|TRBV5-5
CASRQGTGFTETQYF
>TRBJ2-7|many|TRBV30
CAWRDRTTSPYEQYF
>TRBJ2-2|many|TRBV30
CAWRSPGELFF
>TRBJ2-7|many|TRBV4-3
CASSQAKAGPNTEQYF
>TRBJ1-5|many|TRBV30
CAWSVRDIRRPQHF